A selection of T cell receptor beta chains follows, all from one sample in a study of shared clonotypes between healthy human individuals. Clones were read by immunoSEQ multiplex PCR, and TCRdb kept only the in-frame ones, dropping some. Of some 2,000,000 clones listed, 85% to 95% were seen once; the top ten hold roughly 1%. Source material: naive CD8+ T cells sorted from blood. The source is a man between 18 and 29 years old in good health. Both conserved end residues are part of each CDR3. D genes are given only for firm matches. Rows may omit the clone size; those that give it use once, few, many or a size class.

v_gene	j_gene	abundance	len	d_gene	CDR3nt	CDR3aa
TRBV6-5	TRBJ1-2	NA	13	NA	TGTGCCAGCAGTTACAGGAGGGGAGATGGCTACACCTTC	CASSYRRGDGYTF
TRBV5-6	TRBJ2-1	NA	15	TRBD2	TGTGCCAGCAGCGGGGGTAGCGGGAGTATTGATGAGCAGTTCTTC	CASSGGSGSIDEQFF
TRBV4-2	TRBJ2-1	NA	18	TRBD2	TGTGCCAGCAGCCAAGCGGGGGGGCCATTTCCCGACTACAATGAGCAGTTCTTC	CASSQAGGPFPDYNEQFF
TRBV15	TRBJ2-7	NA	17	TRBD1	TGTGCCACCAGCAGTTCGGTAGACAGGGGACAATCCTACGAGCAGTACTTC	CATSSSVDRGQSYEQYF
TRBV28	TRBJ1-4	NA	13	NA	TGTGCCAGCAGGGCCGGGGCTAATGAAAAACTGTTTTTT	CASRAGANEKLFF
TRBV4-1	TRBJ2-6	NA	12	NA	TGCGCCAGCAGCCACGTAGAGGGCGTCCTGACTTTC	CASSHVEGVLTF
TRBV4-1	TRBJ2-7	NA	14	NA	TGCGCCAGCAGCCAAGTCGGGAGCTCCTACGAGCAGTACTTC	CASSQVGSSYEQYF
TRBV19	TRBJ2-7	NA	15	NA	TGTGCCAGTAGTATAGGGGCAGAAGCCTACTACGAGCAGTACTTC	CASSIGAEAYYEQYF
TRBV27	TRBJ1-1	NA	13	NA	TGTGCCAGCAGTTTATCCAGGGACACTGAAGCTTTCTTT	CASSLSRDTEAFF
TRBV18	TRBJ2-5	NA	14	NA	TGTGCCAGCTCACCACGAGGTGTGGGAGAGACCCAGTACTTC	CASSPRGVGETQYF
TRBV4-1	TRBJ2-5	NA	13	NA	TGCGCCAGCAGCCTGGCACTCCAAGAGACCCAGTACTTC	CASSLALQETQYF
TRBV11-2	TRBJ2-2	NA	15	NA	TGTGCCAGCAGCTCGGACACCCCGAACACCGGGGAGCTGTTTTTT	CASSSDTPNTGELFF
TRBV9	TRBJ2-5	NA	17	TRBD2	TGTGCCAGCAGCGCGACTAGCGGGAGTGTGTACCAAGAGACCCAGTACTTC	CASSATSGSVYQETQYF
TRBV27	TRBJ1-1	once	13	NA	TGTGCCAGCAGTTTAGGTGCTCTCGCTGAAGCTTTCTTT	CASSLGALAEAFF
TRBV30	TRBJ2-5	NA	15	TRBD1	TGTGCCTGGAGCGCTACCGGGACAGGAGAAGAGACCCAGTACTTC	CAWSATGTGEETQYF
TRBV6-5	TRBJ1-5	NA	13	NA	TGTGCCAGCAGTTACGGGGAGGGTCAGCCCCAGCATTTT	CASSYGEGQPQHF
TRBV29-1	TRBJ2-1	NA	15	TRBD2	TGCAGCGTTGACCCTAGCGGAAGCTCCTACAATGAGCAGTTCTTC	CSVDPSGSSYNEQFF
TRBV7-6	TRBJ2-2	NA	12	NA	TGTGCCAGCAGCTTTGGGGCCGGGGAGCTGTTTTTT	CASSFGAGELFF
TRBV6-5	TRBJ1-2	NA	14	NA	TGTGCCAGCAGCCCGGGCGAGGGGCAGAATGGCTACACCTTC	CASSPGEGQNGYTF
TRBV13	TRBJ1-1	NA	13	NA	TGTGCCAGCAGCCTTCTGGGAGGGACTGAAGCTTTCTTT	CASSLLGGTEAFF
TRBV7-8	TRBJ1-2	NA	15	NA	TGTGCCAGCAGTTTAGGCACCCTTCCGATCTATGGCTACACCTTC	CASSLGTLPIYGYTF
TRBV4-1	TRBJ2-7	NA	14	TRBD1	TGCGCCAGCAGCCGCGGGACAGGATACTACGAGCAGTACTTC	CASSRGTGYYEQYF
TRBV19	TRBJ2-3	NA	15	TRBD2	TGTGCCAGTTCGGTACTAGCGGGAGACGCAGATACGCAGTATTTT	CASSVLAGDADTQYF
TRBV13	TRBJ1-1	NA	14	NA	TGTGCCAGCAGACCGGGACCCCTGAACACTGAAGCTTTCTTT	CASRPGPLNTEAFF
TRBV6-6	TRBJ2-7	NA	15	NA	TGTGCCAGCAGTTTTTCTCATGGGGAGAACTACGAGCAGTACTTC	CASSFSHGENYEQYF
TRBV13	TRBJ2-1	NA	15	TRBD2	TGTGCCAGCAGCTTGGCGGGAGGGCCCCTCAATGAGCAGTTCTTC	CASSLAGGPLNEQFF
TRBV5-4	TRBJ1-2	NA	14	TRBD1	TGTGCCAGCAGCTTGGACAGGGGAATCTATGGCTACACCTTC	CASSLDRGIYGYTF
TRBV5-1	TRBJ2-7	NA	14	NA	TGCGCCAGCAGTTTCCGAGCCGGGACCGACGAGCAGTACTTC	CASSFRAGTDEQYF
TRBV4-3	TRBJ2-7	NA	14	NA	TGCGCCAGCAGCCAAGATCTAGGCGAATACGAGCAGTACTTC	CASSQDLGEYEQYF
TRBV11-2	TRBJ1-5	NA	13	NA	TGTGCCAGCAGCTTAGGGGGTGGTCAGCCCCAGCATTTT	CASSLGGGQPQHF
TRBV4-1	TRBJ1-3	NA	15	NA	TGCGCCAGCAGCCTTAGACAGGCGAAAGGAAACACCATATATTTT	CASSLRQAKGNTIYF
TRBV6-1	TRBJ2-7	NA	13	NA	TGTGCCAGCGCCCTTGGGAGCTCCTACGAGCAGTACTTC	CASALGSSYEQYF
TRBV5-1	TRBJ2-4	NA	14	NA	TGCGCCAGCACCTCCGGGGTGGCCAAAAACATTCAGTACTTC	CASTSGVAKNIQYF
TRBV5-1	TRBJ2-1	few	14	NA	TGCGCCAGCAATGGGGGGCAGACCTACAATGAGCAGTTCTTC	CASNGGQTYNEQFF